Here is one T cell receptor beta chain with its context. Its specific antigen is unknown. No base quality values were provided; no much bigger clone lies one nucleotide off. The sample originates from a study of cytomegalovirus exposure and HLA in healthy donors (dated 2017 in TCRdb). The study in broad terms: According to an earlier analysis of a few hundred of the donors, about 179 million T cells yielded 117 million unique TCR beta sequences and approximately 300 Gb of sequence data. An early release covering more than 500 HLA-typed donors comprised approximately 290 gigabases of sequencing data and roughly 86 million unique TCR sequences. Among the roughly 390 genotyped donors, under 90% belonged to the genetic ancestry cluster associated with self-reported Caucasian donors. The aim of the study was to test whether cataloging public T cell receptors could identify signatures of past pathogen exposure. The T cell repertoires of several hundred subjects were profiled by immunosequencing and related to cytomegalovirus serostatus. In addition to the first cohort of approximately 670 subjects, a separate validation cohort of 120 different subjects was used. The study combined high-throughput TCR immunosequencing, statistical association of individual TCRs with disease status, and machine learning to predict cytomegalovirus infection status. In a later analysis, previously published TCR beta repertoires from about 640 donors were re-analyzed and high-resolution HLA genotyping was added so that TCR occurrence patterns could be studied. Rather than using new phenotypic data, the later analysis identified candidate immune exposures from TCR beta sequences and from how often those sequences occurred across donors. An earlier analysis of around 580 of the donors used high-throughput TCR beta sequencing to judge whether each TCR beta V gene segment behaved as functional or pseudogenic. Donor age, sex, ethnicity and CMV serostatus were collected together with the repertoire data. A later genetic analysis took genome-wide SNP genotypes for about three fifths of the roughly 670 donors and used that subset as a discovery cohort. Every discovery cohort repertoire had been produced on one sequencing platform. HLA typing covered class I and class II loci at four-digit resolution. The number of typed donors differed by locus: about 620-640 for A, B, C, DRB1 and DQB1; approximately 520 for DQA1; 606 for DPA1; and roughly 470 for DPB1. Because of strong linkage in the cohort, a handful of DR-DQ haplotypes were treated as single units for association and clustering. Among about 370 genotyped donors of the cohort, an average of approximately 200,000 unique TCR beta nucleotide sequences was sequenced per donor, of which about 19% were non-productive.

In total, 500 to 700 healthy bone marrow donors made up the cohort. At the time of sampling, all cohort members were nominally healthy, though unrecorded immune exposures were likely present. The donor was CMV seronegative and was included in the group of about 350 seronegative cohort members. A peripheral blood sample was collected from each donor, and TCR beta sequencing was performed on peripheral blood mononuclear cells. The Qiagen DNeasy Blood Extraction Kit was used to extract genomic DNA from the blood cell samples. Library creation used the immunoSEQ multiplex PCR assay. For the multiplex PCR, a mixture combining 60 forward primers for TCR Vbeta segments and 13 reverse primers for TCR Jbeta segments was used. The CDR3 region of rearranged TCR beta genes was amplified from genomic DNA with a multiplex PCR assay. The amplified TCR beta libraries were sequenced on the Illumina HiSeq System as 87-base-pair reads. The paper's data handling went like this. In a later analysis, tens of millions of unique TCR beta chains were counted across the roughly 670 repertoires, and approximately 11 million of these chains were shared by at least two donors. Raw reads were error-corrected and collapsed into unique sequences with a nearest-neighbor algorithm that merged closely related sequences to remove PCR and sequencing errors. CDR3 sequences were aligned to IMGT reference sequences to assign V, D and J gene segments. For a sequence to be retained, a match of at least six nucleotides to both a V gene segment and a J gene segment was required. A rearrangement was called productive if the CDR3 had no stop codons and remained in frame with V and J, and every other rearrangement was called non-productive. CDR3 was defined according to IMGT convention as the region running from the second conserved V-encoded cysteine to the conserved J-encoded phenylalanine. In an earlier analysis of 550 to 650 of the donors, sequences lacking an unambiguous match to a single V gene segment were excluded. An earlier analysis of around 600 of the donors classified V segments as functional when productive rearrangements were above 56.7% and as segregating when the standard deviation between donors was above 5%. To diagnose cytomegalovirus status from the catalog of TCR beta chain sequences, a statistical classification framework was built. V and J gene assignment, in a later analysis, came from comparing TCR nucleotide sequences with IMGT/GENE-DB human TR gene sequences. A later analysis assigned CDR3 sequences and most-parsimonious VDJ recombination scenarios with the TCRdist pipeline. In a later analysis, each TCR beta chain was defined by its CDR3 amino acid sequence together with its V-gene family, and reads without a unique V-gene family were excluded. To address suspected cross-contamination and a sequencing artifact, a later analysis removed roughly 640 highly shared, low-generation-probability nucleotide sequences. In a later analysis, a clonal expansion index for each public chain was calculated from normalized within-repertoire ranks of inferred template counts. A later analysis computed generation probabilities with a VDJ recombination model fitted to out-of-frame rearrangements, and checked the results against IGoR. In a later analysis, hypergeometric tests were used to score TCR-TCR, TCR-HLA and TCR-CMV co-occurrence, with a repertoire-size bias correction applied to TCR pairs. A later analysis estimated false discovery rates by permuting HLA or CMV assignments 20 times. A later analysis grouped co-occurring TCRs with DBSCAN, adding TCRdist sequence similarity when clustering within HLA-allele-positive subsets. Repertoires with fewer than 30,000 or more than 120,000 public chains were left out of co-occurrence clustering, as were a handful of repertoires with anomalous nucleotide sharing. TCRdb re-hosts the immuneACCESS table, in-frame sequences only. Its copies lack some clones; in the studies checked, an unresolved V gene accounts for under half of them, and the cause for the rest is not known. V, J and clone size are taken as reported in that table, and D and trimming were inferred from the DNA itself. The sample yields about 150,000 clones; 85% were counted once. Less than 2.5% of the sample goes to the ten largest clones.

Paper-wide results and their limitations: The only immune exposure information available for the cohort was CMV serostatus. V-gene and J-gene trimming of TCR beta chains was associated with a missense DCLRE1C variant in a later genetic analysis, and the association was replicated in an independent cohort. In the study, around 160 TCR beta chains were listed as associated with cytomegalovirus. In both the original and validation cohorts, the classifier was reported to diagnose cytomegalovirus status with high specificity and sensitivity. A further reported finding was that TCR beta sequences accurately predicted the HLA-A and HLA-B alleles for most subjects in the first cohort. A group of highly shared sequence variants was considered likely to be a technical artifact of the sequencing pipeline. According to a later analysis, TCR association rates differed among HLA loci, with DRB1 alleles showing the most associated TCRs and HLA-C alleles showing the fewest. Across donors, most TCR sequences were observed very rarely, whereas some public TCRs were present in many individuals. The cohort was sequenced for TCR beta chains only, and without alpha or paired-chain data the features that could be detected were limited. Linkage disequilibrium might explain the correlated functional status among segregating V segments, but an unknown experimental factor could not be ruled out. According to a later analysis, most CMV-associated TCR beta chains appeared to be HLA-restricted, and the HLA associations seemed to be driven largely by CMV exposure. A few of the identified cytomegalovirus-associated TCR beta chains were confirmed in vitro to be specific for cytomegalovirus antigens. A later analysis found that HLA-associated TCR beta chains were more clonally expanded and had lower generation probabilities than equally common non-associated chains. The earlier analysis of about 600 of the donors excluded 15 to 20 rarely observed V segments, including chromosome 9 orphons, because counts were too low. In an earlier analysis of 587 of the donors, most TCR beta V segments were observed in productive rearrangements about 87% or about 30% of the time, broadly matching IMGT annotations. According to a later analysis, parvovirus B19, influenza, CMV and Epstein-Barr virus appeared linked to several top co-occurrence clusters. Because HLA typing was missing for some donors at each locus, association tests included only the typed subset. At a false discovery rate of 0.05, a later analysis linked some 18,000 TCR beta sequences to specific HLA alleles. In a later genetic analysis, fewer N-insertions in productive TCRs were reported among donors in an Asian-associated ancestry cluster than the approximately 670-donor mean. According to the authors, the approach could potentially be generalized to other disease states and immunological phenotypes. The presence/absence analyses assumed that sequencing depth was roughly uniform across donors, and that assumption may not be true. Assigning TCR associations to individual alleles was difficult when HLA alleles, especially DR and DQ, strongly co-occurred. Some IMGT-functional V segments, including TRBV6-2 and TRBV6-3, could not be distinguished by the 87-base-pair reads and were therefore excluded.

For CDR1 and CDR2, the germline V gene lists MDHEN and SYDVKM. The V and J ends are trimmed by 5 bases and 0 bases, leaving 14 bases between them. Spanning cysteine to phenylalanine, the CDR3 consists of 15 amino acids. Only the CDR3 DNA is retained, 45 bases long and in frame from the first base. This receptor was obtained from a young woman in good health and CMV-seronegative. The chain is encoded by TRBV28 joined to TRBJ2-7; no confident D gene assignment can be made. The sequencing input was PBMCs. The encoded CDR3 is CASSPPGLFSYEQYF. The DNA is TGTGCCAGCAGTCCCCCCGGGTTATTCTCCTACGAGCAGTACTTC.